Listed here are 12 T cell receptor beta chains from one sample, sequenced in a study of CD8 T cells in ankylosing spondylitis (dated 2017 in TCRdb). The library was made by 5' RACE. Sequenced on an Illumina HiSeq 2500. TCRdb cleaned the public reads at Q25 with fastp, built clones with MiXCR and kept in-frame beta chains. Entries are consolidated by CDR3 protein sequence, retaining the most common genes and DNA. Here the sample has 45,000 to 60,000 distinct CDR3 sequences; 7.4% occur a single time. The ten largest clones add up to approximately 8% of the sample. The specimen was blood, either unsorted or a sorted T cell fraction (not recorded which). The receptor set was obtained from a female donor with ankylosing spondylitis or in good health (not recorded which).

This clonotype was detected ten times or more. V is TRBV12-3 or TRBV12-4 and J is TRBJ2-2, with D unresolved. This CDR3 spans 13 amino acids. V was clipped by 3 bases and J by 0 bases, with 2 bases between them. The CDR3 spells CASSFSNTGELFF. The CDR3 DNA reads as TGTGCCAGCAGTTTTTCGAACACCGGGGAGCTGTTTTTT.

In this sample, this clonotype turned up many times. The chain recombines TRBV20-1 with TRBJ1-5; D call uncertain. From germline, CDR1 is DFQATT and CDR2 SNEGSKA (reference sequence). Trimming cost V 6 bases and J 0 bases, with 6 bases left between them. This CDR3 comprises 12 residues. CDR3 residues: CSARSSNQPQHF. CDR3 nucleotides: TGCAGTGCGCGCAGTAGCAATCAGCCCCAGCATTTT.

In its sample, this clonotype was seen many times. The rearrangement joins TRBV6-4 to TRBJ1-1; TRBD1 matches at 9 bases. Germline V gene data show CDR1 as MRHNA and CDR2 as SNTAGT. CDR3 length: 14 residues. V was pared by 6 bases and J by 1 base, with 3 bases of the junction left unmatched. In nucleotides, the CDR3 is TGTGCCAGCAGGCGGGACAGGGCGAACACTGAAGCTTTCTTT. Translation: CASRRDRANTEAFF.

The chain employs TRBV28 and TRBJ2-2, with D tentatively TRBD2 (5 bases). The germline V gene has CDR1 MDHEN and CDR2 SYDVKM. The V and J ends lost 5 bases and 5 bases respectively, with 15 bases between them. This CDR3 has 15 amino acids. CDR3 nucleotides: TGTGCCAGCAGTACAACAGTTTGGGAGACCGGGGAGCTGTTTTTT. This gives the protein CASSTTVWETGELFF.

The table lists this clonotype with many counts. The rearrangement joins TRBV5-1 to TRBJ1-1, with 7 bases fitting TRBD1. V shed 0 bases, J shed 5 bases, and the junction held 4 bases outside the gene matches. CDR3 length: 14 residues. Looked up from germline, CDR1 is SGHRS and CDR2 is YFSETQ. Here the CDR3 DNA reads TGCGCCAGCAGCTTGGGACAGGGAAGGACTGAAGCTTTCTTT. Protein: CASSLGQGRTEAFF.

This clonotype was found many times. The rearrangement links TRBV5-6 to TRBJ2-5; perhaps TRBD1 as D (6 bases). V lost 5 bases and J 0 bases, leaving 20 bases between the germline ends. Germline values: CDR1 SGHDT, CDR2 YYEEEE. The CDR3 runs 17 residues. CDR3 coding DNA: TGTGCCAGCAGTTTGCTATTACACCGGGACAACCAAGAGACCCAGTACTTC. As protein: CASSLLLHRDNQETQYF.

This clonotype was observed many times. This rearrangement joins TRBV29-1 to TRBJ1-2; 9 positions agree with TRBD1. The V segment lost 6 bases and the J segment 2 bases; nucleotides outside the gene matches: 4. The germline V gene has CDR1 SQVTM and CDR2 ANQGSEA. The CDR3 sequence is 13 residues long. The CDR3 loop reads CSVRTGANYGYTF. The CDR3 DNA follows: TGCAGCGTGAGGACAGGGGCCAACTATGGCTACACCTTC.

This clonotype showed up many times. The CDR3 spells CASSPPSSEAPGTEAFF. DNA of the CDR3: TGTGCCAGCTCACCACCGTCCTCGGAAGCGCCAGGCACTGAAGCTTTCTTT. The rearrangement uses TRBV18 and TRBJ1-1; unclear D gene. The CDR3 contains 17 residues. CDR1 and CDR2 (germline): KGHSH, LQKENI. The germline V and J ends were trimmed by 0 bases and 4 bases, with 18 bases remaining between them. The complete variable domain, with remaining parts taken from reference TRBV18 and TRBJ1-1, reads NAGVMQNPRHLVRRRGQEARLRCSPMKGHSHVYWYRQLPEEGLKFMVYLQKENIIDESGMPKERFSAEFPKEGPSILRIQQVVRGDSAAYFCASSPPSSEAPGTEAFFGQGTRLTVV.

This clonotype was seen repeatedly, ten times or more. The gene calls are TRBV9 and TRBJ2-3; no clear D. The V end was cut by 0 bases, the J end by 2 bases, with 4 bases between. Germline V gives CDR1 SGDLS, CDR2 YYNGEE. The CDR3 has 13 residues. CDR3 amino acids: CASSVAHTDTQYF. The CDR3 DNA is TGTGCCAGCAGCGTAGCTCACACAGATACGCAGTATTTT.

This clonotype was seen at least ten times. This chain links TRBV5-1 with TRBJ2-5; D unclear. CDR1 and CDR2 (germline): SGHRS, YFSETQ. The germline V and J ends were trimmed by 2 bases and 1 base, with 9 bases remaining between them. This CDR3 is built from 14 residues. CDR3: CASSFQIPQETQYF. The DNA for the CDR3 is TGCGCCAGCAGCTTCCAGATCCCCCAAGAGACCCAGTACTTC.

This clonotype was seen repeatedly, ten times or more. J is TRBJ2-7 and V is TRBV6-2 or TRBV6-3, with D possibly matching TRBD2 (5 bases). There are 13 residues in the CDR3. V was cut by 0 bases and J by 6 bases, with 9 bases left in between. CDR1 and CDR2 from the germline V gene are MNHEY and SVGEGT. This chain's CDR3 is CASSYSNGVEQYF. CDR3 nucleotide sequence: TGTGCCAGCAGTTACTCGAACGGGGTCGAGCAGTACTTC.

The CDR3 DNA follows: TGTGCCAGCAGCTTATCAGGGGGCACGCAGTATTTT. Its translation is CASSLSGGTQYF. The chain couples TRBV7-9 to TRBJ2-3, with TRBD1 matching over 8 bases. After removal of 2 bases from V and 9 bases from J, the junction contained 1 base not matched to a gene. The CDR3 is 12 residues long. Germline CDR1 SEHNR, CDR2 FQNEAQ (reference sequence).